This T cell receptor beta chain was documented in a study of cytomegalovirus exposure and HLA in healthy donors. Study-wide results and limits: In a later analysis, HLA-associated TCR beta chains were more clonally expanded than equally common others.

A remark on this clone: Its antigen is unidentified.

The CDR3 is 14 amino acids. Germline CDR1 is SGHRS and CDR2 is YFSETQ. Trimming took 4 bases from V and 0 from J, leaving 11 bases between them. Vbeta (60) and Jbeta (13) primers were used in the PCR. Libraries were prepared by immunoSEQ multiplex PCR; TCRdb keeps only in-frame clonotypes and omits some of them. With 35,000 to 45,000 clones in the sample, the ten largest clones hold under 4.5%. This rearrangement joins TRBV5-1 to TRBJ2-7, with a tentative D call TRBD2 (7 bases). This sequence was found in a male donor in good health and CMV-seronegative. The sequencing sample was made of PBMCs. The CDR3 nucleotides are TGCGCCAGCAGCGGCGGGGGCGGCTCCTACGAGCAGTACTTC. Its protein is CASSGGGGSYEQYF. Full variable domain (missing parts from reference TRBV5-1 and TRBJ2-7): KAGVTQTPRYLIKTRGQQVTLSCSPISGHRSVSWYQQTPGQGLQFLFEYFSETQRNKGNFPGRFSGRQFSNSRSEMNVSTLELGDSALYLCASSGGGGSYEQYFGPGTRLTVT.